This T cell receptor beta chain was obtained from a study of T cell repertoires in cytomegalovirus infection. Whole-study findings and limits: Across the ex vivo response, the dominant clonotypes were HLA-C-restricted CMV-specific TCR beta clonotypes.

The germline CDR1 and CDR2 sequences are SGHTA and FQGNSA. V dropped 1 base and J dropped 1 base, with 13 bases sitting between them. The CDR3 loop spans 16 amino acids. This clonotype was counted ten times or more. Its antigen is as yet unknown. TCRdb recomputed calls from the reads with MiXCR, one row per CDR3 protein. Of 200,000 to 300,000 distinct CDR3 sequences detected, roughly 9.1% appear once; the ten largest clones hold roughly 16%. Sequenced input: PBMCs. The rearrangement links TRBV7-2 to TRBJ1-1, with TRBD1 as a possible D gene (6 bases). The sequence was collected from a human donor in good health (CMV status not recorded). Some clones in this sample may be carry-over from other donors' samples. The CDR3 coding sequence is TGTGCCAGCAGCTTAGGGTCAGGGGCCCCGAACACTGAAGCTTTCTTT. The encoded protein is CASSLGSGAPNTEAFF.